The rows below give T cell receptor beta chains drawn from one sample of a study of T cell responses to AZD1222 COVID-19 vaccine. Measured with immunoSEQ multiplex PCR; TCRdb has only the in-frame clones, and not every one. The sample has some 80,000 clones, about 83% seen once. This specimen was peripheral blood, taken on day 0 of AZD1222 vaccination. The source is an adult in good health. Each CDR3 is given with its conserved first and last residue.

CDR3	V	J
CASSPLDRLNTEAFF	TRBV6-5	TRBJ1-1
CSVGLAGLPNEQFF	TRBV29-1	TRBJ2-1
CASKTGTSEETQYF	TRBV2	TRBJ2-5
CASSEYSTDTQYF	TRBV25-1	TRBJ2-3
CASREGQGSKNIQYF	TRBV6-6	TRBJ2-4
CASSYSGGDYNEQFF	TRBV5-5	TRBJ2-1
CASSQGPAVSYNEQFF	TRBV7-6	TRBJ2-1
CASSVSSGRGLDRGGYGYTF	TRBV9	TRBJ1-2
CASSQETSGGPTQYF	TRBV4-2	TRBJ2-3
CASAQGGTEAFF	TRBV7-9	TRBJ1-1
CATSRDPASKQYF	TRBV15	TRBJ2-3
CASSYQGSSYNEQFF	TRBV6-5	TRBJ2-1
CSVGGGYGYTF	TRBV29-1	TRBJ1-2
CSASFPAGGTGELFF	TRBV20-1	TRBJ2-2
CASSRGLYNEQFF	TRBV6-5	TRBJ2-1
CASSFGPATEKLFF	TRBV5-5	TRBJ1-4
CASSSRSGREGPGANVLTF	TRBV11-2	TRBJ2-6
CASSLEGPSYEQYF	TRBV7-9	TRBJ2-7
CASRRDNTYEQYF	TRBV6-5	TRBJ2-7
CASSGKTTSNYGYTF	TRBV9	TRBJ1-2
CASSAGTGGRDF	TRBV7-2	TRBJ2-4
CASSLGGSGNQPQHF	TRBV7-9	TRBJ1-5
CATQSAGKAEKLFF	TRBV6-6	TRBJ1-4
CASSGRGGHYAKNIQYF	TRBV19	TRBJ2-4
CASSYSREAEKLFF	TRBV9	TRBJ1-4
CASSQSNRGDQPQHF	TRBV4-1	TRBJ1-5
CASSGGDRQYF	TRBV12-3/TRBV12-4	TRBJ2-7
CASSLAGGDQPQHF	TRBV5-6	TRBJ1-5
CSASTPYQETQYF	TRBV20-1	TRBJ2-5
CASSKGLGEQYF	TRBV6-8	TRBJ2-7
CASSASWGKTDTQYF	TRBV19	TRBJ2-3
CASSEPLGHAYSNQPQHF	TRBV2	TRBJ1-5
CASSFDRGKPSHYGYTF	TRBV5-1	TRBJ1-2
CASSMHTRGGKETQYF	TRBV11-2	TRBJ2-5
CASSLHPSGSAGELFF	TRBV11-2	TRBJ2-2
CASSLGGSIHEQFF	TRBV5-4	TRBJ2-1
CASRYRTSGTYNEQFF	TRBV2	TRBJ2-1
CASSPTGNSRAEAFF	TRBV7-9	TRBJ1-1
CASSTRWRQTRGNTIYF	TRBV19	TRBJ1-3
CASSQRLAGGLETDTQYF	TRBV4-2	TRBJ2-3
CASRTTGGSEAFF	TRBV6-5	TRBJ1-1
CASSPGTSLSYEQYF	TRBV7-3	TRBJ2-7
CASSSSRYEQYF	TRBV6-5	TRBJ2-7
CASSLGQYSYEQYF	TRBV7-2	TRBJ2-7
CASSIRLAGENLNTGELFF	TRBV5-1	TRBJ2-2
CSASREGEQYF	TRBV20-1	TRBJ2-7
CASSAPGSGETQYF	TRBV7-6	TRBJ2-5
CATSDLGLGLNTGELFF	TRBV24-1	TRBJ2-2
CASSLRLGGAAQETQYF	TRBV7-6	TRBJ2-5
CASSVGTISYEQYF	TRBV9	TRBJ2-7
CSVEDQAREQYF	TRBV29-1	TRBJ2-7
CASSPPPENYGYTF	TRBV18	TRBJ1-2
CASSLDEGRGTEAFF	TRBV7-6	TRBJ1-1